This T cell receptor (beta chain) was captured in a study of T cell responses to AZD1222 COVID-19 vaccine. Only in-frame clones appear in the TCRdb table, and some are missing; sequencing was by immunoSEQ multiplex PCR. Of hundreds of thousands of clones in the sample, approximately 94% were seen once. For this clone: Its antigen is unknown.

Study-wide points: Mostly white British, mostly female donors; authors suggested clonal diversity may be underestimated. Unmutated variant regions are reportedly the target of nearly half of TCRs that are spike-specific.

Trimming pared 4 bases from V and 3 bases from J, leaving 15 bases between. Germline V CDR1 and CDR2: SEHNR, FQNEAQ (reference sequence). The CDR3 is 15 residues long. The chain couples TRBV7-9 to TRBJ1-1; the D gene is possibly TRBD1 (5 bases). This sample comprised peripheral blood, obtained on day 0 of MenACWY control vaccination. The source of this sequence is an adult in good health. The CDR3 here is CASSSPRGGDTEAFF. The CDR3 nucleotides read TGTGCCAGCAGCTCCCCCCGGGGGGGGGACACTGAAGCTTTCTTT.